This T cell receptor (beta chain) stems from a study of post-analysis software for immune sequencing data. The authors incorporated unique molecular identifiers into the TCR beta cDNA libraries. Some 500,000 cDNA molecules were obtained from roughly 1 to 10 million T cells. Each CDR3 protein is one row after TCRdb ran MiXCR on the PCR reads. The sample consists of 380,000 or so distinct CDR3 sequences, approximately 33% of them appearing once. Study-wide results and limits: Normalized Chao1 diversity in multiple sclerosis patients fell significantly below that of controls. Patients had higher frequencies than controls of five or six TRBV segments, including TRBV5-6, TRBV5-1 and TRBV20-1. Samples prepared in the same batch strongly co-clustered by F measure.

This CDR3 comprises 15 residues. Germline V lookup: CDR1 SGHTA, CDR2 FQGNSA. This clonotype has just a few counts. Its antigen is currently unknown. Compared with germline, one end of the junction differs, possibly owing to a read error. What was sequenced was blood. The source of this sequence is a girl under 18 with multiple sclerosis. The V call is TRBV7-2, the J call TRBJ2-7; 7 nucleotides align to TRBD1. CDR3 in DNA: TGTGCCCGCAGCGTCTCCGGGACAGATTTCTACGAGCAGTACTTC. Its translation: CARSVSGTDFYEQYF. The full variable domain, completed using reference TRBV7-2 and TRBJ2-7, is GAGVSQSPSNKVTEKGKDVELRCDPISGHTALYWYRQSLGQGLEFLIYFQGNSAPDKSGLPSDRFSAERTGGSVSTLTIQRTQQEDSAVYLCARSVSGTDFYEQYFGPGTRLTVT.